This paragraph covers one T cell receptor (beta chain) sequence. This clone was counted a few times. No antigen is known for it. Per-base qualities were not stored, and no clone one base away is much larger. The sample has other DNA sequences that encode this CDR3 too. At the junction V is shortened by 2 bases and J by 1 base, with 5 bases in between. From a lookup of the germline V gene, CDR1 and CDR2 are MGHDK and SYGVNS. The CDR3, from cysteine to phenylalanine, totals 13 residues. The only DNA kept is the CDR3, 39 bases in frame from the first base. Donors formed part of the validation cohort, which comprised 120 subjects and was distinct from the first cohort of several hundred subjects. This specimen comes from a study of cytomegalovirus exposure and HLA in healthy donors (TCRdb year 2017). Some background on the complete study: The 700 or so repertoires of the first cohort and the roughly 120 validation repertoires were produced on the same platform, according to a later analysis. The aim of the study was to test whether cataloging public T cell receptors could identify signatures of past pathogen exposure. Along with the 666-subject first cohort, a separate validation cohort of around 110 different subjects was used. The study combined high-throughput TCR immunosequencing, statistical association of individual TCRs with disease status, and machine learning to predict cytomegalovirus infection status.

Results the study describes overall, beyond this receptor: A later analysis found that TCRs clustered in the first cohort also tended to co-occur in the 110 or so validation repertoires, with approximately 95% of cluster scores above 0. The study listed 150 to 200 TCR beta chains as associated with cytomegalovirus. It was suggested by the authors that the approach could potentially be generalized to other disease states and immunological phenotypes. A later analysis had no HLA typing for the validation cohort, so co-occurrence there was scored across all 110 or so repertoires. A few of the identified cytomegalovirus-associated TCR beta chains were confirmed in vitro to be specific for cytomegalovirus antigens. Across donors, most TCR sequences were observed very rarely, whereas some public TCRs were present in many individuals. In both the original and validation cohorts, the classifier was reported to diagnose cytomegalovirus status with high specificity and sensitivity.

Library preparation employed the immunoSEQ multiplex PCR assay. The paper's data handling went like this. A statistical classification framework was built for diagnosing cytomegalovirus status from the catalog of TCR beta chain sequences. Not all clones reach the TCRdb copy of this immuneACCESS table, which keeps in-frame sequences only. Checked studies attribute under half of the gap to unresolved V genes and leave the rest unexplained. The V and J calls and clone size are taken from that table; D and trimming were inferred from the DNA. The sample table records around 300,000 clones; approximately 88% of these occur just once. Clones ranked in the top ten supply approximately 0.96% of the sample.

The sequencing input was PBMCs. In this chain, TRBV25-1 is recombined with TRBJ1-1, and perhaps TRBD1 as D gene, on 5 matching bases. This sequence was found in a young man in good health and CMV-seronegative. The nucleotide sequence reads TGTGCCAGCAGTGAACAGGGGAACACTGAAGCTTTCTTT. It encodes CASSEQGNTEAFF.